The 5 T cell receptor beta chains reported below all come from one sample, sequenced in a study of OX40 agonist ivuxolimab in advanced cancers. Data came from immunoSEQ multiplex PCR; TCRdb stores just in-frame clones and leaves some out. This table holds 78,000 or so clones, 85% found once. The sample here was CD4+ or CD8+ T cells sorted from blood, taken in a trial of the OX40 agonist ivuxolimab. The receptors shown here come from an adult with an advanced solid tumor such as melanoma, head and neck, liver or kidney cancer.

The chain joins TRBV15 to TRBJ2-1, with 8 bases fitting TRBD2. CDR1 is LNHNV, CDR2 YYDKDF, per germline (reference sequence). The CDR3 is 16 residues long. J lost 0 bases, V lost 1 base, and 2 bases had no gene match. CDR3 nucleotides: TGTGCCACCAGCAGAGTTAGCGGGAACTCCTACAATGAGCAGTTCTTC. Amino acid sequence: CATSRVSGNSYNEQFF.

V usage is TRBV29-1 and J usage is TRBJ1-1; D is undetermined. The CDR3 runs to 11 residues. Germline CDR1 reads SQVTM; CDR2 reads ANQGSEA. V was cut by 5 bases and J by 2 bases, with 6 bases left in between. This CDR3 is CSVKRNTEAFF. CDR3 in DNA: TGCAGCGTTAAGCGCAACACTGAAGCTTTCTTT.

The chain employs TRBV19 and TRBJ1-2, with TRBD1 as a possible D gene (5 bases). The germline CDR1 and CDR2 sequences are LNHDA and SQIVND (reference sequence). The CDR3 sequence is 13 residues long. With 5 bases removed from V and 7 bases from J, the gap between germline ends came to 14 bases. CDR3: CASSSPGPGGYTF. Written as DNA, the CDR3 is TGTGCCAGTAGTTCACCGGGGCCAGGTGGCTACACCTTC.

The chain combines TRBV10-3 with TRBJ1-1; 7 bases are shared with TRBD1. Germline lookup yields CDR1 ENHRY and CDR2 SYGVKD. V lost 2 bases and J lost 7; bases outside the gene matches: 10. This CDR3 is built from 15 residues. The CDR3 sequence: CAISERETWDSEAFF. CDR3 nucleotides: TGTGCCATCAGTGAGAGGGAGACCTGGGACAGTGAAGCTTTCTTT.

There are a few counts of this clone. This likely came from a read error, as a far larger clone is one base away. This CDR3 is also generated by other DNA sequences in the sample. The chain employs TRBV7-7 and TRBJ2-7; 7 bases fit TRBD1. Per the germline V gene, CDR1 is SSHAT and CDR2 is FNYEAQ (reference sequence). This CDR3 has 14 residues. CDR3 sequence: CASSPPTGSYEQYF. CDR3 coding DNA: TGTGCTAGCAGCCCCCCGACAGGGTCCTACGAGCAGTACTTC.